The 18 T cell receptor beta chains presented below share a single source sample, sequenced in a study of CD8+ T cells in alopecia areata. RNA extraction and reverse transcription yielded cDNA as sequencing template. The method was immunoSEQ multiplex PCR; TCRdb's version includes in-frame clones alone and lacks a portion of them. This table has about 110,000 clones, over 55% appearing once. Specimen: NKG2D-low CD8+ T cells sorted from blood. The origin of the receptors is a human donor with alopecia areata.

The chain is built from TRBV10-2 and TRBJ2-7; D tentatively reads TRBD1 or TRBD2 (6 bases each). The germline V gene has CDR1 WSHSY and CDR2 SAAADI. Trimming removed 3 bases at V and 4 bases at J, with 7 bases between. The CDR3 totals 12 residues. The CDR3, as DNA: TGCGCCAGCAGTGAAGGGGGGTACGAGCAGTACTTC. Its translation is CASSEGGYEQYF.

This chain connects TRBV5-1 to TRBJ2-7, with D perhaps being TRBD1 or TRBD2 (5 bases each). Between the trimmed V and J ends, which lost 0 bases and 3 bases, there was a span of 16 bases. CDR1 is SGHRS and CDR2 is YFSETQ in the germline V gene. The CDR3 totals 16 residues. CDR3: CASSLGSEARDYEQYF. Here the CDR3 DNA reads TGCGCCAGCAGCTTGGGTTCGGAGGCCAGGGACTACGAGCAGTACTTC. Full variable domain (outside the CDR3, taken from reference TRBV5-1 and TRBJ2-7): KAGVTQTPRYLIKTRGQQVTLSCSPISGHRSVSWYQQTPGQGLQFLFEYFSETQRNKGNFPGRFSGRQFSNSRSEMNVSTLELGDSALYLCASSLGSEARDYEQYFGPGTRLTVT.

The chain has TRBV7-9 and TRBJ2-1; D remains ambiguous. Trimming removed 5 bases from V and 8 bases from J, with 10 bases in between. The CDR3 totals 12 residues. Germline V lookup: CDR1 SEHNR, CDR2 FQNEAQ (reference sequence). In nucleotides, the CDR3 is TGTGCCAGCAGCCCAAGTGACGATGAGCAGTTCTTC. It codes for CASSPSDDEQFF.

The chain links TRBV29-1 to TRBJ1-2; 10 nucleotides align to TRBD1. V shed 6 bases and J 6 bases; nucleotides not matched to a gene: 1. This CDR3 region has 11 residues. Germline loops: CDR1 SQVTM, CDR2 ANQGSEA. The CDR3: CSVGTGDGYTF. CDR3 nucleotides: TGCAGCGTGGGGACAGGGGATGGCTACACCTTC.

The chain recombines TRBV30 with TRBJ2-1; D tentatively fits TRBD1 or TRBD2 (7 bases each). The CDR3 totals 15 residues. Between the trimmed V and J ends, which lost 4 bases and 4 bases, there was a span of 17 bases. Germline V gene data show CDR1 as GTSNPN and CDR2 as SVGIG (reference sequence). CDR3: CAWIEGASGYNEQFF. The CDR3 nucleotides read TGTGCCTGGATCGAGGGGGCTAGCGGATACAATGAGCAGTTCTTC.

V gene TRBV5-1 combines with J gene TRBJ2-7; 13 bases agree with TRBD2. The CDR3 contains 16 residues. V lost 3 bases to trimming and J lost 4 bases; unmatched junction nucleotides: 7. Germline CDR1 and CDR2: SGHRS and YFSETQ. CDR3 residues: CASSYGLAGVLYEQYF. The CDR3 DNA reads TGCGCCAGCAGCTACGGACTAGCGGGAGTTCTATACGAGCAGTACTTC.

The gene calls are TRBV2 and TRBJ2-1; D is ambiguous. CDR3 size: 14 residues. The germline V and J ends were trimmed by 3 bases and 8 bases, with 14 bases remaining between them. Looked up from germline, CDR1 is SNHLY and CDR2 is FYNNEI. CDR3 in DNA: TGTGCCAGCAGTGATTCCAGGTCCGGCGATGAGCAGTTCTTC. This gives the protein CASSDSRSGDEQFF. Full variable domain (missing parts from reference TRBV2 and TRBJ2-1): EPEVTQTPSHQVTQMGQEVILRCVPISNHLYFYWYRQILGQKVEFLVSFYNNEISEKSEIFDDQFSVERPDGSNFTLKIRSTKLEDSAMYFCASSDSRSGDEQFFGPGTRLTVL.

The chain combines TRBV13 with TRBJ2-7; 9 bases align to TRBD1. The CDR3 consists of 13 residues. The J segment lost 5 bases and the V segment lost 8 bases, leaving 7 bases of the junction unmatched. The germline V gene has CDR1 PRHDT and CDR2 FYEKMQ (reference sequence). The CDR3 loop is CASRGQGLDEQYF. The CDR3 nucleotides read TGTGCCAGCCGGGGACAGGGTCTCGACGAGCAGTACTTC.

The chain's CDR3 is CASSLFPNEQFF. CDR3 bases: TGTGCCAGCAGCTTATTTCCAAATGAGCAGTTCTTC. The genes are TRBV5-6 and TRBJ2-1; D unclear. Germline V CDR1 and CDR2: SGHDT, YYEEEE. CDR3 length: 12 residues. The germline V and J ends were trimmed by 2 bases and 7 bases, with 7 bases remaining between them.

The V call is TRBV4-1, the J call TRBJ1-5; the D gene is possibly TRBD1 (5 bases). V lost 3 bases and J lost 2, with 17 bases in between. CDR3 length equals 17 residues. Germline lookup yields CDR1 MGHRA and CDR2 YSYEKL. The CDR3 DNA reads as TGCGCCAGCAGCCATAACCCAGGGTCAGTGGGCAATCAGCCCCAGCATTTT. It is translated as CASSHNPGSVGNQPQHF.

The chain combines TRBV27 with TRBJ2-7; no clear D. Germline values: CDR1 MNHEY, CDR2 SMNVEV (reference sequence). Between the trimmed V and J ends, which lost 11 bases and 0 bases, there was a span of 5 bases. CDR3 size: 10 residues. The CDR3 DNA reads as TGTGCCGTTGGCTCCTACGAGCAGTACTTC. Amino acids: CAVGSYEQYF.

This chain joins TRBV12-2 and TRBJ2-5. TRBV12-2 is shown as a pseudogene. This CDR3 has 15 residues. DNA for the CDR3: TGTGCCAGCAGCCCGTATCCCGGGACCCAAGAGACCCAGTACTTC. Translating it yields CASSPYPGTQETQYF.

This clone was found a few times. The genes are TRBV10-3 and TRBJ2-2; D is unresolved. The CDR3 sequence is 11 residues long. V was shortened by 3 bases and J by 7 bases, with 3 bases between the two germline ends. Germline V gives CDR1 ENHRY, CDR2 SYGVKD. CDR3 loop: CAISDHGELFF. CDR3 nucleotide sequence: TGTGCCATCAGTGACCACGGGGAGCTGTTTTTT.

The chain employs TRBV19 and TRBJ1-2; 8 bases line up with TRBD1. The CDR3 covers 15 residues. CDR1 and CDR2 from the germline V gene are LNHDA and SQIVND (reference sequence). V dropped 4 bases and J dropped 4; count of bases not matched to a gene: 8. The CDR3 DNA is TGTGCCAGTAGTACCACGACAGGGGCGACCTATGGCTACACCTTC. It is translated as CASSTTTGATYGYTF.

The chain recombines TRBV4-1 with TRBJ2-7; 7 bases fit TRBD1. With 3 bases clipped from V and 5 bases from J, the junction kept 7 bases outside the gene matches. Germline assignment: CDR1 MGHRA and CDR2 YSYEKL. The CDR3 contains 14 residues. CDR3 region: CASSQVTGFDEQYF. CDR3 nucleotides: TGCGCCAGCAGCCAGGTGACAGGGTTCGACGAGCAGTACTTC.

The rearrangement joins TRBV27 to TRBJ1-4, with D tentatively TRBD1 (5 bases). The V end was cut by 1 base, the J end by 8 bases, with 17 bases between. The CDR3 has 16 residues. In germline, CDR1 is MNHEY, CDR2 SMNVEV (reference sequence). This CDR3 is CASSLFGGGLREKLFF. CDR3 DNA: TGTGCCAGCAGTTTATTTGGGGGAGGTCTCCGGGAAAAACTGTTTTTT.

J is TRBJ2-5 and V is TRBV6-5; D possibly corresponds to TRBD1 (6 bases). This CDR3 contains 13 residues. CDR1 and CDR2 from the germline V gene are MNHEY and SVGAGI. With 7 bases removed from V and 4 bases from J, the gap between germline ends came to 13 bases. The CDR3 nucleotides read TGTGCCAGCACCATACAGGGCGGAGAGACCCAGTACTTC. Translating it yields CASTIQGGETQYF.

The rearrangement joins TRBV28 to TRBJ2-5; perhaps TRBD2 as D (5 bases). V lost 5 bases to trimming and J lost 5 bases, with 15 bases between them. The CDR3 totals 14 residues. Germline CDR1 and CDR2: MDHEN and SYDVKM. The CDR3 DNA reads TGTGCCAGCAGTCCCCCCCCCGGCGGGGAGACCCAGTACTTC. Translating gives CASSPPPGGETQYF.